This T cell receptor beta chain emerged from a study of Tregs in tolerant kidney transplant recipients. V lost 0 bases and J 8 bases, leaving 17 bases between the germline ends. The germline CDR1 and CDR2 sequences are SGHRS and YFSETQ. The CDR3 runs 16 residues. Using immunoSEQ multiplex PCR, the repertoire was profiled, and TCRdb retains in-frame clones only, with some absent. Among 75,000 to 100,000 clones, more than 85% were seen once, and the ten largest hold around 1.6%. Recipients received nonmyeloablative bone marrow transplants from related graft donors, with transient mixed chimerism. The clonotype originates from a human patient who received a combined kidney and bone marrow transplant. The T cells may come from the graft donor. This chain joins TRBV5-1 and TRBJ2-2; D is perhaps TRBD1 (6 bases). The sequences come from CD4+ T cells from blood (PBMCs), collected 12 months after the transplant. CDR3 loop: CASSLEAGEFSGELFF. CDR3 DNA: TGCGCCAGCAGCTTGGAGGCAGGGGAATTTTCGGGGGAGCTGTTTTTT. Full variable domain (rest looked up from reference TRBV5-1 and TRBJ2-2): KAGVTQTPRYLIKTRGQQVTLSCSPISGHRSVSWYQQTPGQGLQFLFEYFSETQRNKGNFPGRFSGRQFSNSRSEMNVSTLELGDSALYLCASSLEAGEFSGELFFGEGSRLTVL.